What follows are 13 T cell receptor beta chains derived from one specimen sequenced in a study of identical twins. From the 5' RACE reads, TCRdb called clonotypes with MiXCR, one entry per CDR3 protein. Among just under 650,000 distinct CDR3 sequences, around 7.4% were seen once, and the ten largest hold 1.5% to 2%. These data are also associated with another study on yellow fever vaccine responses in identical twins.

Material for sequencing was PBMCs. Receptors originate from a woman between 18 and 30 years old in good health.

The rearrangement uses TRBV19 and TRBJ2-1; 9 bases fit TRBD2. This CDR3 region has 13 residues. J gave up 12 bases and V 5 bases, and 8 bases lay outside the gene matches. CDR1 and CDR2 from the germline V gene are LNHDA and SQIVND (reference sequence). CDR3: CASSELAGVMQFF. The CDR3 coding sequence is TGTGCCAGTAGTGAGTTAGCGGGAGTTATGCAGTTCTTC.

CDR3 residues: CASSFLAGAANEQFF. DNA of the CDR3: TGTGCCAGCAGTTTCTTGGCGGGGGCGGCCAATGAGCAGTTCTTC. This rearrangement joins TRBV12-3 or TRBV12-4 to TRBJ2-1, with D tentatively TRBD2 (7 bases). V gave up 3 bases and J gave up 6 bases, with 15 bases separating them. The CDR3 has 15 residues.

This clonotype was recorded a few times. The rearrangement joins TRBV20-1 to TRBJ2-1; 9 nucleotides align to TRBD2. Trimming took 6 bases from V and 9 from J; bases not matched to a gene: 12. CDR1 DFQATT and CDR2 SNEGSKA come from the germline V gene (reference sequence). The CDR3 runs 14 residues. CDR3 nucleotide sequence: TGCAGTGCACTAGGCGGGAGGGTTCCAATTGAGCAGTTCTTC. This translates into CSALGGRVPIEQFF.

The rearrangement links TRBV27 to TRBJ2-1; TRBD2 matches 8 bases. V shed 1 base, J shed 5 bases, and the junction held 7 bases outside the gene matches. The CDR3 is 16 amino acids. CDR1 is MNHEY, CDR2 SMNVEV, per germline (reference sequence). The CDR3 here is CASSLLPGGANNEQFF. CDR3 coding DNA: TGTGCCAGCAGTTTATTACCCGGGGGGGCAAACAATGAGCAGTTCTTC.

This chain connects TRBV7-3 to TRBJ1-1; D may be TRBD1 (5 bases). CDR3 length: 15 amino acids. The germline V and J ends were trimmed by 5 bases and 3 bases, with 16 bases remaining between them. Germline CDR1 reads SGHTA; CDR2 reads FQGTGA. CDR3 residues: CASSPAGTLDTEAFF. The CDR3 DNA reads TGTGCCAGCAGCCCCGCCGGGACTCTTGACACTGAAGCTTTCTTT. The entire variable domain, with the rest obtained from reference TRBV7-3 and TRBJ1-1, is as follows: GAGVSQTPSNKVTEKGKYVELRCDPISGHTALYWYRQSLGQGPEFLIYFQGTGAADDSGLPNDRFFAVRPEGSVSTLKIQRTERGDSAVYLCASSPAGTLDTEAFFGQGTRLTVV.

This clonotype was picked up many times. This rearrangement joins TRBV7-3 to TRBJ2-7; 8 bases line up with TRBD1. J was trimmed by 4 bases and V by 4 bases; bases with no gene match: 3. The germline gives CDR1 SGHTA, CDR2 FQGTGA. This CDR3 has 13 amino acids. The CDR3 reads CASSSDRGYEQYF. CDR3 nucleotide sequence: TGTGCCAGCAGCTCAGACAGGGGATACGAGCAGTACTTC.

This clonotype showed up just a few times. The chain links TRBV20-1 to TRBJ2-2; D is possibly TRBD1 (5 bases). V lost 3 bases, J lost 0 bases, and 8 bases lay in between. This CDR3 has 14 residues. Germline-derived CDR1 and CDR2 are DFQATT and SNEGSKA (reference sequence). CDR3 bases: TGCAGTGCTAGTGGACATACGAACACCGGGGAGCTGTTTTTT. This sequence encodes CSASGHTNTGELFF.

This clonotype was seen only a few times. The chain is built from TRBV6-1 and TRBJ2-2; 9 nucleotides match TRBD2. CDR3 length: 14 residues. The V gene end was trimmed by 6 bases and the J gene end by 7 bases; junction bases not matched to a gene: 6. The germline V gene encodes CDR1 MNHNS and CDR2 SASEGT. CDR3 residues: CASRTGTSIGELFF. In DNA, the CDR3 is TGTGCCAGCAGAACAGGGACTAGCATCGGGGAGCTGTTTTTT.

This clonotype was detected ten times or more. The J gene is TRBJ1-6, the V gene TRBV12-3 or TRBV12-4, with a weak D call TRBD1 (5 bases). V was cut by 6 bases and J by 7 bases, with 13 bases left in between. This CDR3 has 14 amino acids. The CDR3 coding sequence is TGTGCCAGCAGCTTGGCCGGGGGGAATTCACCCCTCCACTTT. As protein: CASSLAGGNSPLHF.

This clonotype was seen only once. The CDR3 nucleotides are TGTGCCAGCACCCAAGTGGTGGCTAGCCAAGAGACCCAGTACTTC. Amino acids: CASTQVVASQETQYF. The chain has TRBV28 and TRBJ2-5, with D uncertain. Between the trimmed V and J ends, which lost 7 bases and 1 base, there was a span of 16 bases. The length of the CDR3 is 15 residues. Germline lookup yields CDR1 MDHEN and CDR2 SYDVKM.

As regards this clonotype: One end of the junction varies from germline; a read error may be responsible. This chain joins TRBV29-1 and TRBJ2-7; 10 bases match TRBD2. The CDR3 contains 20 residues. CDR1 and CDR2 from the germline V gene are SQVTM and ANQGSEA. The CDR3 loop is CGVELAASGSPAIPVYEQYF. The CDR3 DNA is TGCGGCGTTGAATTAGCGGCTAGCGGGAGCCCGGCAATACCCGTTTACGAGCAGTACTTC.

CDR3 residues: CASSGTPRTDTQYF. In nucleotides, the CDR3 is TGTGCCAGCAGTGGTACACCACGCACAGATACGCAGTATTTT. The genes are TRBV12-3 or TRBV12-4 and TRBJ2-3; D not certain. The V end lost 5 bases, the J end lost 1 base, and 10 bases lay between the germline ends. CDR3 length equals 14 residues.

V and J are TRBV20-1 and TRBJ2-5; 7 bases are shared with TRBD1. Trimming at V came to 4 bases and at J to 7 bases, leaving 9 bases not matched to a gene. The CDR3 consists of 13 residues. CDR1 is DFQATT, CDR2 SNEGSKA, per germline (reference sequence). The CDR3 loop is CSAIWTGSGTQYF. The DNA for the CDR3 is TGCAGTGCTATCTGGACAGGATCTGGGACCCAGTACTTC.